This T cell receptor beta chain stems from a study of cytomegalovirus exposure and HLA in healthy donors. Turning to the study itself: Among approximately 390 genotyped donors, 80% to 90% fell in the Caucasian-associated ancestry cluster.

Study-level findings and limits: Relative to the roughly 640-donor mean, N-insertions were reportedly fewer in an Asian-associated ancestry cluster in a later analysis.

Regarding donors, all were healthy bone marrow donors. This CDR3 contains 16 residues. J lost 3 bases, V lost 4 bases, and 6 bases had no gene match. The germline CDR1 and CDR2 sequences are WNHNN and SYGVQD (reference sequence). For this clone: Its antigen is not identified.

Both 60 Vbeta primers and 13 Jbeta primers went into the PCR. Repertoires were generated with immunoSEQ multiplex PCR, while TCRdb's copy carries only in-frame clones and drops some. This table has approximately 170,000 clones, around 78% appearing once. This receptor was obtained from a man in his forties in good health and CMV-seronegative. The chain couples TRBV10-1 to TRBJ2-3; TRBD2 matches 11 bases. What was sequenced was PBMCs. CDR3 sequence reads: CASSATLAGGTDTQYF. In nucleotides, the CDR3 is TGCGCCAGCAGTGCCACGCTAGCGGGAGGAACAGATACGCAGTATTTT.